Below are 5 T cell receptor beta chains sequenced from a single sample in a study of tumor and adjacent non-tumor tissue in lung cancer. The library came from three nested PCR rounds adapted from ARM-PCR protocols. One entry per CDR3 protein results from TCRdb running MiXCR on the multiplex PCR reads. The sample has about 110,000 distinct CDR3 sequences; 60% to 80% are singletons. The template was RNA from unsorted bulk tissue. The normal lung tissue was taken more than 3 cm from the tumor edge. The sample taken for sequencing was distant non-tumor lung tissue. Source of these receptors: a man aged 60 to 75 with non-small cell lung cancer.

As regards this clonotype: At one end the junction does not follow the germline gene, possibly because of a read error. The chain carries TRBV11-2 and TRBJ2-7; the D is unclear. Looked up from germline, CDR1 is SGHAT and CDR2 is FQNNGV. CDR3 size: 13 residues. The CDR3 sequence is CASSLLWLGEHYF. In nucleotides, the CDR3 is TGTGCCAGCAGCCTCCTGTGGCTCGGCGAGCATTACTTT.

Details on this clonotype: A read error is possible here, since a much larger clone lies one base away. The chain has TRBV28 and TRBJ2-7; the D gene is possibly TRBD1 (5 bases). The V gene lost 6 bases and the J gene lost 9 bases, with 12 bases spanning the gap. Germline loops: CDR1 MDHEN, CDR2 SYDVKM. CDR3 size: 11 residues. CDR3 sequence: CASRLGHGQYF. The CDR3 DNA reads TGTGCCAGCAGACTCGGACACGGGCAGTACTTC.

A word on this clonotype: The CDR3 does not close with the conserved phenylalanine or tryptophan, likely indicating a read error. CDR3 DNA sequence: TGTACCAGCAGCCCCGAGGAGCTCACCAGGGAGCTGTTTTTG. Translation: CTSSPEELTRELFL. The genes are TRBV11-3 and TRBJ2-2; D ambiguous. Germline assignment: CDR1 SGHNT and CDR2 YENEEA. There are 14 residues in the CDR3.

This clonotype was seen a single time. An end of the junction differs from the germline gene, which may be a read error. The chain recombines TRBV12-3 or TRBV12-4 with TRBJ2-2, with D tentatively TRBD1 or TRBD2 (5 bases each). CDR3 length: 17 residues. The CDR3, as DNA: TGTGCCAGCAGTTTACGGGACCGACATGCGAACACCGGGAAGCTGTTTTTT. It codes for CASSLRDRHANTGKLFF.

This clonotype is a singleton in its sample. The rearrangement links TRBV13 to TRBJ2-4; perhaps D is TRBD1 or TRBD2 (7 bases each). The CDR3 runs 18 residues. Germline CDR1 reads PRHDT; CDR2 reads FYEKMQ (reference sequence). V was trimmed by 3 bases and J by 3 bases, leaving 21 bases between them. The CDR3 is CASSFRERGPGGKNIQYF. In DNA, the CDR3 is TGTGCCAGCAGCTTCCGGGAGAGGGGGCCGGGGGGCAAAAACATTCAGTACTTC. Full variable domain (remainder filled in from reference TRBV13 and TRBJ2-4): AAGVIQSPRHLIKEKRETATLKCYPIPRHDTVYWYQQGPGQDPQFLISFYEKMQSDKGSIPDRFSAQQFSDYHSELNMSSLELGDSALYFCASSFRERGPGGKNIQYFGAGTRLSVL.